This is a list of T cell receptor beta chains from one sample in a study of OX40 agonist ivuxolimab in advanced cancers. Produced via immunoSEQ multiplex PCR; TCRdb's table is partial and in-frame only. Altogether tens of thousands of clones are present, more than 75% being singletons, with the ten largest covering roughly 16%. Here the sequenced sample was CD4+ or CD8+ T cells sorted from blood, taken in a trial of the OX40 agonist ivuxolimab. These receptors all come from an adult with an advanced solid tumor such as melanoma, head and neck, liver or kidney cancer. The CDR3 runs from the conserved cysteine through the conserved F or W. The D gene is left open where the match is weak. Clone size is shown for a subset of rows, as once, few, many or a class of expanded clone.

d_call clone_size j_call v_call cdr3_nt cdr3_aa
- - TRBJ2-7 TRBV4-2 TGTGCCAGCAGCCAGACCGCTCGGAAGGGTCGCGACGAGCAGTACTTC CASSQTARKGRDEQYF
TRBD2 - TRBJ2-1 TRBV5-4 TGTGCCAGCAGCCCCGGGACTAGCGGGCCCCAGAGCTCCTACAATGAGCAGTTCTTC CASSPGTSGPQSSYNEQFF
- - TRBJ2-5 TRBV2 TGTGCCAGCTCGGTGGGGGGGCTGGAGACCCAGTACTTC CASSVGGLETQYF
TRBD2 - TRBJ2-3 TRBV7-6 TGTGCCAGCAGCTTAGGGTCTAGCGGGGTTACAGATACGCAGTATTTT CASSLGSSGVTDTQYF
TRBD2 - TRBJ2-7 TRBV6-1 TGTGCCAGCACACCCTTAGCGGGAGCATCCTACGAGCAGTACTTC CASTPLAGASYEQYF
- - TRBJ2-7 TRBV5-4 TGTGCCAGCAGCTTGGACTCGATCGAGCAGTACTTC CASSLDSIEQYF
- - TRBJ1-4 TRBV19 TGTGCCAGTAGTATAGGGGAGGGGCGCGGTAATGAAAAACTGTTTTTT CASSIGEGRGNEKLFF
TRBD2 - TRBJ2-1 TRBV29-1 TGCAGCGTAAGTTTAGCGGGCAATGAGCAGTTCTTC CSVSLAGNEQFF
TRBD1 - TRBJ1-2 TRBV6-5 TGTGCCAGCAGTTACGGGACAGGGTTGGGTGGCTACACCTTC CASSYGTGLGGYTF
- - TRBJ2-1 TRBV2 TGTGCCAGCAGTTCAGAAGATAGCTCCTACAATGAGCAGTTCTTC CASSSEDSSYNEQFF
TRBD1 - TRBJ1-5 TRBV5-1 TGCGCCAGCAGCTGGGGGGGACAGAGCAATCAGCCCCAGCATTTT CASSWGGQSNQPQHF
TRBD2 - TRBJ2-7 TRBV28 TGTGCCAGCACCGGACCGGGACTAGCGGTCGGCGAGCAGTACTTC CASTGPGLAVGEQYF
- - TRBJ1-5 TRBV6-1 TGTGCCAGCAGTGATGTCAGGCCTCCGCTTAGCAATCAGCCCCAGCATTTT CASSDVRPPLSNQPQHF
- - TRBJ1-2 TRBV11-2 TGTGCCAGCAGCTTTTCGGATCCCAGATACGGCTACACCTTC CASSFSDPRYGYTF
TRBD2 - TRBJ2-5 TRBV28 TGTGCCAGCACGAGGCTAGCGGGAGGGCGTATCGGGTTGGGAGAGACCCAGTACTTC CASTRLAGGRIGLGETQYF
TRBD2 once TRBJ2-1 TRBV11-2 TGTGCCAGCAGGCATACCGGGACTAGCGGGAGTAGTGAGCAGTTCTTC CASRHTGTSGSSEQFF
- - TRBJ1-1 TRBV10-1 TGCGCCAGCGGCAACCAGGGTCCGAACACTGAAGCTTTCTTT CASGNQGPNTEAFF
- - TRBJ1-2 TRBV11-1 TGTGCCAGCAGCTTAGCAGGGGGCTATGGCTACACCTTC CASSLAGGYGYTF
TRBD2 - TRBJ2-1 TRBV10-3 TGTGCCATCAGTGATGGGACTACCGCCAATGAGCAGTTCTTC CAISDGTTANEQFF
TRBD2 once TRBJ2-7 TRBV5-4 TGTGCCAGCAGCAGGGTAGCGGGAGGGGCCTACGAGCAGTACTTC CASSRVAGGAYEQYF
- - TRBJ1-1 TRBV29-1 TGCAGCGTTGCCCCTATTGGCGGGGCGGACACTGAAGCTTTCTTT CSVAPIGGADTEAFF
- once TRBJ2-1 TRBV6-5 TGTGCCAGCAGTTACTCGCAGGGGTCCTACAATGAGCAGTTCTTC CASSYSQGSYNEQFF
- - TRBJ2-7 TRBV5-4 TGTGCCAGCAGCCAAGCCACAGGGCGGTACGAGCAGTACTTC CASSQATGRYEQYF
- once TRBJ2-2 TRBV2 TGTGCCAGCAGTGAGTCAGGGGTAGACACCGGGGAGCTGTTTTTT CASSESGVDTGELFF
- - TRBJ1-2 TRBV18 TGTGCCAGCTCACCAACGAGGGAGGGGGATGGCTACACCTTC CASSPTREGDGYTF
- - TRBJ2-1 TRBV19 TGTGCCAGTAGCGGTCGGGAGCGTGGCAATGAGCAGTTCTTC CASSGRERGNEQFF
- - TRBJ1-4 TRBV2 TGTGCCAGCAGTGAACAGGGACACCAAGTGGGAGAAAAACTGTTTTTT CASSEQGHQVGEKLFF
TRBD1 - TRBJ1-2 TRBV29-1 TGCAGCGTTGTACAGGGGGCGCGTGGCTACACCTTC CSVVQGARGYTF
TRBD1 - TRBJ2-7 TRBV7-9 TGTGCCAGCAGCCAAGCTCTCGACAGGGGGAGCTACGAGCAGTACTTC CASSQALDRGSYEQYF
- - TRBJ1-2 TRBV4-1 TGCGCCAGCAGCCAAACCGACGGGGCAAGGAGGTATGGCTACACCTTC CASSQTDGARRYGYTF
TRBD2 - TRBJ2-3 TRBV29-1 TGCAGCGTCACCGGGACTAGCGGGAGGGGAAGTACAGATACGCAGTATTTT CSVTGTSGRGSTDTQYF
- - TRBJ1-5 TRBV6-5 TGTGCCAGCAGTGCTATTAGCAATCAGCCCCAGCATTTT CASSAISNQPQHF
TRBD2 - TRBJ2-7 TRBV29-1 TGCAGCGTCTCTCATGGGACTAGCTTCTCCGAGCAGTACTTC CSVSHGTSFSEQYF
TRBD2 - TRBJ2-5 TRBV6-6 TGTGCCAGCAGTCCGGGACTAGCGGTCCAAGAGACCCAGTACTTC CASSPGLAVQETQYF
- - TRBJ1-2 TRBV6-1 TGTGCCAGCAGTGGATTCGGCCATGGACCTAACTATGGCTACACCTTC CASSGFGHGPNYGYTF
TRBD1 - TRBJ1-5 TRBV28 TGTGCCAGCAGTTTACCCATGGGACAGAATCAGCCCCAGCATTTT CASSLPMGQNQPQHF
- - TRBJ2-7 TRBV10-3 TGTGCCATCAGTGCGGGACAACCCCTCTACGAGCAGTACTTC CAISAGQPLYEQYF
TRBD1 - TRBJ1-2 TRBV29-1 TGCAGCGTCCTCCTCGGGACAGGGGGAATCATTGACTATGGCTACACCTTC CSVLLGTGGIIDYGYTF
- - TRBJ2-7 TRBV5-8 TGTGCCAGCAGCTTAACCAGACTAAGCTCCTACGAGCAGTACTTC CASSLTRLSSYEQYF
- - TRBJ2-7 TRBV11-2 TGTGCCAGCAGCTTAGGTAGGGCTGGCTACGAGCAGTACTTC CASSLGRAGYEQYF
- - TRBJ2-5 TRBV6-6 TGTGCCAGCACCGAGGGAGGCGGGGGCCTCAAAAAGACCCAGTACTTC CASTEGGGGLKKTQYF
TRBD1 once TRBJ1-1 TRBV5-1 TGCGCCAGCAGCCTACGACAGGGTCCTAACACTGAAGCTTTCTTT CASSLRQGPNTEAFF
- few TRBJ1-5 TRBV6-4 TGTGCCAGCAGTGAATCAGAGGACCAGCCCCAGCATTTT CASSESEDQPQHF
TRBD2 - TRBJ2-6 TRBV19 TGTGCCAGTAGTTTCGGGGGGGGCTCTGGGGCCAACGTCCTGACTTTC CASSFGGGSGANVLTF